This is a list of T cell receptor beta chains from one sample in a study of cytomegalovirus exposure and HLA in healthy donors. Sequenced by immunoSEQ multiplex PCR; TCRdb stores in-frame clones only, minus some. This sample carries around 91,000 clones, 78% of them seen once, and the ten largest clones take around 4.4%. The sample consisted of PBMCs. The receptors were gathered from a male donor in good health and CMV-seropositive. The CDR3 runs from the conserved cysteine through the conserved F or W. D genes are given only for firm matches. Not every row has a clone size; where given, it reads once, few, many or a size class.

D: .; J: TRBJ2-5; size: .; V: TRBV5-4; CDR3: CASSAEGPARSETQYF; DNA: TGTGCCAGCAGCGCGGAGGGACCGGCGAGGTCTGAGACCCAGTACTTC
D: TRBD1; J: TRBJ1-2; size: .; V: TRBV5-1; CDR3: CASSLAAQGSYGYTF; DNA: TGCGCCAGCAGCTTGGCGGCACAGGGGAGCTATGGCTACACCTTC
D: .; J: TRBJ2-5; size: .; V: TRBV30; CDR3: CAWSGGPQETQYF; DNA: TGTGCCTGGAGTGGAGGGCCACAAGAGACCCAGTACTTC
D: .; J: TRBJ2-2; size: .; V: TRBV4-2; CDR3: CASSHPLLGTGELFF; DNA: TGTGCCAGCAGCCACCCCCTCCTAGGCACCGGGGAGCTGTTTTTT
D: TRBD1; J: TRBJ2-7; size: .; V: TRBV4-1; CDR3: CASSRMTGGSNEQYF; DNA: TGCGCCAGCAGCCGCATGACAGGGGGCTCCAACGAGCAGTACTTC
D: TRBD1; J: TRBJ1-5; size: once; V: TRBV19; CDR3: CASRDWDRGNQPQHF; DNA: TGTGCCAGCCGAGACTGGGACAGGGGTAATCAGCCCCAGCATTTT
D: .; J: TRBJ1-5; size: .; V: TRBV30; CDR3: CAWRQGSHQPQHF; DNA: TGTGCCTGGCGGCAGGGTAGTCATCAGCCCCAGCATTTT
D: TRBD2; J: TRBJ2-7; size: .; V: TRBV7-9; CDR3: CASSLSRGGNEQYF; DNA: TGTGCCAGCAGCTTATCCCGGGGGGGGAACGAGCAGTACTTC
D: .; J: TRBJ2-7; size: .; V: TRBV18; CDR3: CASSPVGDEQYF; DNA: TGTGCCAGCTCACCAGTCGGTGACGAGCAGTACTTC
D: TRBD2; J: TRBJ2-7; size: .; V: TRBV5-5; CDR3: CASSLAPSGYEQYF; DNA: TGTGCCAGCAGCTTGGCTCCTAGCGGCTACGAGCAGTACTTC
D: .; J: TRBJ1-2; size: .; V: TRBV27; CDR3: CASSHRQTGSYGYTF; DNA: TGTGCCAGCAGTCACCGACAGACAGGATCTTATGGCTACACCTTC
D: TRBD1; J: TRBJ1-1; size: few; V: TRBV18; CDR3: CASSPFTGEEAFF; DNA: TGTGCCAGCTCACCTTTTACAGGGGAGGAGGCTTTCTTT
D: .; J: TRBJ1-2; size: .; V: TRBV6-5; CDR3: CASSESTHYGYTF; DNA: TGTGCCAGCAGCGAGTCTACCCACTATGGCTACACCTTC
D: TRBD1; J: TRBJ2-5; size: .; V: TRBV27; CDR3: CASSIAGGWETQYF; DNA: TGTGCCAGCAGTATTGCAGGGGGCTGGGAGACCCAGTACTTC
D: .; J: TRBJ2-5; size: .; V: TRBV7-8; CDR3: CASSKWDFQETQYF; DNA: TGTGCCAGCAGCAAATGGGACTTCCAAGAGACCCAGTACTTC
D: TRBD1; J: TRBJ1-2; size: .; V: TRBV6-5; CDR3: CASSQTGYGYTF; DNA: TGTGCCAGCAGTCAGACAGGGTATGGCTACACCTTC
D: TRBD2; J: TRBJ2-3; size: .; V: TRBV7-9; CDR3: CASREAGTTDTQYF; DNA: TGTGCCAGCAGGGAAGCGGGGACCACAGATACGCAGTATTTT
D: .; J: TRBJ2-3; size: once; V: TRBV5-4; CDR3: CASAPFLGGLTDTQYF; DNA: TGTGCCAGCGCCCCGTTCCTGGGGGGGCTTACAGATACGCAGTATTTT
D: TRBD1; J: TRBJ2-3; size: .; V: TRBV29-1; CDR3: CSAGQGPDTQYF; DNA: TGCAGCGCCGGACAGGGGCCAGATACGCAGTATTTT
D: TRBD1; J: TRBJ2-7; size: .; V: TRBV7-2; CDR3: CASSRQGSPYEQYF; DNA: TGTGCCAGCAGCCGACAGGGTAGCCCCTACGAGCAGTACTTC
D: .; J: TRBJ2-7; size: once; V: TRBV7-2; CDR3: CASSLVAEGEQYF; DNA: TGTGCCAGCAGCTTAGTAGCGGAGGGCGAGCAGTACTTC
D: TRBD1; J: TRBJ2-3; size: .; V: TRBV7-2; CDR3: CASSSGGPDTQYF; DNA: TGTGCCAGCAGCTCAGGGGGTCCAGATACGCAGTATTTT
D: .; J: TRBJ2-7; size: .; V: TRBV18; CDR3: CASSPPSAEEGYEQYF; DNA: TGTGCCAGCTCACCACCGAGCGCCGAGGAGGGCTACGAGCAGTACTTC
D: .; J: TRBJ1-1; size: .; V: TRBV7-2; CDR3: CASSHNSGRGTEAFF; DNA: TGTGCCAGCAGCCACAACTCGGGGAGGGGAACTGAAGCTTTCTTT
D: .; J: TRBJ1-1; size: .; V: TRBV5-8; CDR3: CASSPQERSEAFF; DNA: TGTGCCAGCAGCCCCCAGGAAAGGTCTGAAGCTTTCTTT
D: .; J: TRBJ1-5; size: .; V: TRBV28; CDR3: CASSFLGGNQPQHF; DNA: TGTGCCAGCAGTTTCTTGGGCGGCAATCAGCCCCAGCATTTT
D: .; J: TRBJ2-7; size: once; V: TRBV15; CDR3: CATSRGRLVSYEQYF; DNA: TGTGCCACCAGCAGAGGAAGACTAGTATCCTACGAGCAGTACTTC
D: .; J: TRBJ2-7; size: .; V: TRBV30; CDR3: CAWGLFSASSYEQYF; DNA: TGTGCCTGGGGACTGTTCAGCGCCAGCTCCTACGAGCAGTACTTC
D: .; J: TRBJ1-2; size: .; V: TRBV7-2; CDR3: CASTVQDNYGYTF; DNA: TGTGCCAGCACCGTACAGGACAACTATGGCTACACCTTC
D: .; J: TRBJ1-3; size: .; V: TRBV7-9; CDR3: CASSSPGAGNTIYF; DNA: TGTGCCAGCAGCTCGCCAGGGGCTGGAAACACCATATATTTT